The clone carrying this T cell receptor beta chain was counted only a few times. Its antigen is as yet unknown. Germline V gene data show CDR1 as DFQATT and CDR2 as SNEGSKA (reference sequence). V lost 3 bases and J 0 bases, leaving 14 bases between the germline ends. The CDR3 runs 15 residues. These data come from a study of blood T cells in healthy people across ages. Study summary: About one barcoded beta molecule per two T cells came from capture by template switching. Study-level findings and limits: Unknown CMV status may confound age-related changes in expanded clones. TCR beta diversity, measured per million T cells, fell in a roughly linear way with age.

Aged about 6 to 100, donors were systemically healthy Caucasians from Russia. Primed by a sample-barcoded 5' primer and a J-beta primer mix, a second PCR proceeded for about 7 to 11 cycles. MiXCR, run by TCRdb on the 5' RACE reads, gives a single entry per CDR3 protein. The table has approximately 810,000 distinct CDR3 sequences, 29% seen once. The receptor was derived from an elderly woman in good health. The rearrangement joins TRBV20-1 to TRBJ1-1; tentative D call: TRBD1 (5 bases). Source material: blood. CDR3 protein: CSASMQGGMNTEAFF. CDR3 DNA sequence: TGCAGTGCTAGTATGCAGGGTGGAATGAACACTGAAGCTTTCTTT.